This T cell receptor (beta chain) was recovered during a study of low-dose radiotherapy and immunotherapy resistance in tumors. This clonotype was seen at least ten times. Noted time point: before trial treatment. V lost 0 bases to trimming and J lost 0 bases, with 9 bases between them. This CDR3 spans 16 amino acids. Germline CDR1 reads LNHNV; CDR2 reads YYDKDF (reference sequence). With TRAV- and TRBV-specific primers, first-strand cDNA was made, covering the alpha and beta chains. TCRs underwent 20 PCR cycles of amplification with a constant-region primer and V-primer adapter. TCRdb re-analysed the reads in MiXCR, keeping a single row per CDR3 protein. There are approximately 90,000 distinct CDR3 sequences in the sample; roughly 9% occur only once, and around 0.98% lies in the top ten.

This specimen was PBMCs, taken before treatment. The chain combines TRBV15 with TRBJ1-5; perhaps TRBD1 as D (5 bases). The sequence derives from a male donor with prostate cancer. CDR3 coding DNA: TGTGCCACCAGCAGAGATTTGACAGATAGCAATCAGCCCCAGCATTTT. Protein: CATSRDLTDSNQPQHF.